This TCR beta chain was identified in a study of T-cell reconstitution after alpha-beta-depleted transplantation in children. The study, taken as a whole, reports: Once a year had passed after transplant, T-cell counts and diversity came mostly from newly produced T cells. Certain patients had high TCRbeta diversity at day 60, and it came from recipient T cells and thymic progenitors that survived.

Preparation of the TCRbeta library involved a method that used unique molecular identifiers. In TCRdb, the PCR reads were re-called with MiXCR into one record per CDR3 protein. The data show over 90,000 distinct CDR3 sequences, roughly 7.6% seen once. Points on this clonotype: The antigen is unknown.

J gave up 2 bases and V 4 bases, and 6 bases lay outside the gene matches. CDR3 length equals 15 residues. CDR1 MNHEY and CDR2 SMNVEV come from the germline V gene (reference sequence). The V call is TRBV27, the J call TRBJ2-7; 9 nucleotides agree with TRBD2. The source was PBMCs, collected before TCRalphabeta/CD19-depleted stem cell transplant. The source is a boy aged 2 to 9 with acute lymphoblastic leukemia, due to receive a stem cell transplant. In nucleotides, the CDR3 is TGTGCCAGCAGTTGGAAGCGGGGGGCGACCTACGAGCAGTACTTC. Protein product: CASSWKRGATYEQYF.